Shown below are 13 T cell receptor beta chains from a single sample sequenced in a study of post-analysis software for immune sequencing data (dated by TCRdb to the mid-2010s). Here is what the overall study found, with its caveats: Significantly higher frequencies in patients than in controls were found for roughly 5 TRBV segments, including TRBV5-6, TRBV5-1 and TRBV20-1.

These receptors lack a known antigen. Libraries were constructed by PCR. Sequencing was performed on an Illumina HiSeq 2500. Unique molecular identifiers were incorporated into TCR beta cDNA libraries to reduce PCR and sequencing biases. The public reads were reprocessed in TCRdb via fastp at Q25 and MiXCR, keeping in-frame beta chains. Every CDR3 protein is listed once, alongside the most common genes and DNA of its rows. The sample yields about half a million distinct CDR3 sequences; around 36% were counted once. Clones ranked in the top ten supply under 7% of the sample. Specimen: blood. The source of these receptors is a girl aged 2-17 years with multiple sclerosis.

The chain combines TRBV6-4 with TRBJ2-3, with 13 positions matching TRBD2. Germline CDR1 is MRHNA and CDR2 is SNTAGT. This CDR3 contains 15 residues. The ends lost 5 bases at V and 7 bases at J; junction bases unmatched: 6. The CDR3 DNA is TGTGCCAGCAGTCGGACTAGCGGGGGTGAATATACGCAGTATTTT. It yields the protein CASSRTSGGEYTQYF.

This clonotype was observed a handful of times. This chain uses TRBV20-1 with TRBJ1-2; possible D gene TRBD1, 5 bases. This CDR3 has 15 amino acids. Germline CDR1 DFQATT, CDR2 SNEGSKA (reference sequence). Trimming removed 3 bases at V and 8 bases at J, with 22 bases between. CDR3 in amino acids: CSARAHGQGGRGYTF. DNA of the CDR3: TGCAGTGCTAGGGCGCATGGGCAGGGTGGACGGGGCTACACCTTC.

This clonotype has ten or more counts. The genes are TRBV20-1 and TRBJ2-7; 10 bases map to TRBD1. V trimming: 4 bases; J trimming: 5 bases; junction bases outside the gene matches: 11. The CDR3 contains 15 residues. Germline V lookup: CDR1 DFQATT, CDR2 SNEGSKA (reference sequence). The CDR3 reads CSAKKRTGGINEQYF. The DNA for the CDR3 is TGCAGTGCTAAGAAGAGGACAGGGGGTATCAACGAGCAGTACTTC.

The V call is TRBV5-6, the J call TRBJ2-1; 11 positions agree with TRBD1. This CDR3 is built from 16 residues. Per the germline V gene, CDR1 is SGHDT and CDR2 is YYEEEE. J lost 9 bases, V lost 3 bases, and 11 bases had no gene match. The CDR3 loop is CASSWSSGTGGSEQFF. The CDR3 region has the DNA TGTGCCAGCAGCTGGTCGTCCGGGACAGGGGGAAGTGAGCAGTTCTTC. The variable domain in full, with the rest retrieved from reference TRBV5-6 and TRBJ2-1, is DAGVTQSPTHLIKTRGQQVTLRCSPKSGHDTVSWYQQALGQGPQFIFQYYEEEERQRGNFPDRFSGHQFPNYSSELNVNALLLGDSALYLCASSWSSGTGGSEQFFGPGTRLTVL.

This chain uses TRBV15 with TRBJ1-3, with D possibly being TRBD1 (5 bases). Deletions cut 0 bases from V and 0 bases from J, with 15 bases between. Germline CDR1 is LNHNV and CDR2 is YYDKDF (reference sequence). This CDR3 contains 18 residues. CDR3 nucleotide sequence: TGTGCCACCAGCAGAGATCCCCAAGGGACTACCTCTGGAAACACCATATATTTT. This sequence encodes CATSRDPQGTTSGNTIYF.

There are a few counts of this clonotype. J is TRBJ1-2 and V is TRBV12-3 or TRBV12-4, with 8 bases matching TRBD1. J gave up 5 bases and V 1 base, and 18 bases lay outside the gene matches. The CDR3 has 19 residues. The CDR3 DNA reads TGTGCCAGCAGTTTAGATATAGGACAGGGTCTGTCCGGGGGGTATGGCTACACCTTC. It is translated as CASSLDIGQGLSGGYGYTF.

The rearrangement uses TRBV11-2 and TRBJ2-6; 12 bases match TRBD1. The CDR3 runs to 21 residues. Germline V gives CDR1 SGHAT, CDR2 FQNNGV. V gave up 5 bases and J gave up 0 bases; unmatched junction bases: 14. The CDR3 region has the DNA TGTGCCAGCAGCCGCGGGACAGGGGGCTCCATCGGTCTCTCTGGGGCCAACGTCCTGACTTTC. This codes for CASSRGTGGSIGLSGANVLTF.

V gene TRBV20-1 combines with J gene TRBJ1-1; possibly TRBD1 for D (6 bases). V was clipped by 6 bases and J by 1 base, with 12 bases between them. This CDR3 has 13 amino acids. CDR1 and CDR2 (germline): DFQATT, SNEGSKA (reference sequence). The chain's CDR3 is CSASRGPNTEAFF. The CDR3 coding sequence is TGCAGTGCAAGCAGGGGTCCGAACACTGAAGCTTTCTTT.

This clonotype was detected a few times. This rearrangement joins TRBV9 to TRBJ2-1, with TRBD1 identical over 7 bases. The germline V gene encodes CDR1 SGDLS and CDR2 YYNGEE. Trimming cost V 3 bases and J 2 bases; bases outside gene matches: 5. The CDR3 length is 15 residues. CDR3 sequence: CASSAGGITYNEQFF. The CDR3 bases are TGTGCCAGCAGCGCAGGGGGAATCACCTACAATGAGCAGTTCTTC.

J is TRBJ2-1 and V is TRBV7-2, with 9 bases aligning to TRBD2. Germline values: CDR1 SGHTA, CDR2 FQGNSA. Germline trimming cut 5 bases from V and 8 bases from J; bases unmatched to any gene: 13. The CDR3 contains 16 residues. The CDR3 reads CASSRAWRGGLDEQFF. As DNA, the CDR3 is TGTGCCAGCAGCAGGGCCTGGCGGGGGGGCCTCGATGAGCAGTTCTTC.

This chain connects TRBV2 to TRBJ2-7; 9 positions match TRBD2. The J call is doubtful: the DNA matches TRBJ2-5 better. This CDR3 has 12 residues. Germline V gives CDR1 SNHLY, CDR2 FYNNEI. DNA for the CDR3: TGTGCCAGAAGGAGTAGCGGGGGGACCCAGTACTTC. It specifies CARRSSGGTQYF.

V usage is TRBV6-6 and J usage is TRBJ2-3; 9 bases fit TRBD1. Trimming at V came to 0 bases and at J to 3 bases, leaving 7 bases not matched to a gene. Germline lookup yields CDR1 MNHNY and CDR2 SVGAGI (reference sequence). The CDR3 is made up of 17 amino acids. CDR3 in amino acids: CASSYSRTGAMTDTQYF. Here the CDR3 DNA reads TGTGCCAGCAGTTACTCGCGGACAGGGGCGATGACAGATACGCAGTATTTT.

This clonotype was detected a few times. The rearrangement joins TRBV20-1 to TRBJ2-3, with 11 bases lining up with TRBD2. CDR3 length equals 15 residues. Per the germline V gene, CDR1 is DFQATT and CDR2 is SNEGSKA (reference sequence). V was pared by 3 bases and J by 1 base, with 3 bases of the junction left unmatched. CDR3 in DNA: TGCAGTGCTAGCACACTAGCGGGGGGCACAGATACGCAGTATTTT. This encodes CSASTLAGGTDTQYF.